The text below deals with one TCR beta chain. Looked up from germline, CDR1 is LGHNA and CDR2 is YNFKEQ. This CDR3 comprises 13 residues. The junction had 8 bases not matched to a gene; V was cut back by 11 bases and J by 5 bases. Authors' data handling: Reference gene primers were amplified, and this amplification served to estimate nucleated cell counts. Profiling relied on immunoSEQ multiplex PCR, and the TCRdb table lists in-frame clones only, not all of them. V and J calls and clone size are those listed in that table; D and trimming were worked out from the DNA. Found here are around 97,000 clones, around 88% of them singletons; the top ten hold around 3.2%. This sample is part of a study of blood T cell repertoires in COVID-19. Overall study context: Samples came from the United States, Italy and Spain, spanning acute and convalescent COVID-19. T cells, B-cell-depleted T cells, or PBMCs provided the cDNA or gDNA that served as material.

Sequencing was performed on peripheral blood. This chain joins TRBV4-2 and TRBJ2-3; TRBD2 aligns across 9 bases. This sequence was found in a human donor in a cohort sampled during active COVID-19. This chain's CDR3 is CAAAGGPRDTQYF. The CDR3 coding sequence is TGTGCCGCGGCGGGGGGGCCGAGAGATACGCAGTATTTT.